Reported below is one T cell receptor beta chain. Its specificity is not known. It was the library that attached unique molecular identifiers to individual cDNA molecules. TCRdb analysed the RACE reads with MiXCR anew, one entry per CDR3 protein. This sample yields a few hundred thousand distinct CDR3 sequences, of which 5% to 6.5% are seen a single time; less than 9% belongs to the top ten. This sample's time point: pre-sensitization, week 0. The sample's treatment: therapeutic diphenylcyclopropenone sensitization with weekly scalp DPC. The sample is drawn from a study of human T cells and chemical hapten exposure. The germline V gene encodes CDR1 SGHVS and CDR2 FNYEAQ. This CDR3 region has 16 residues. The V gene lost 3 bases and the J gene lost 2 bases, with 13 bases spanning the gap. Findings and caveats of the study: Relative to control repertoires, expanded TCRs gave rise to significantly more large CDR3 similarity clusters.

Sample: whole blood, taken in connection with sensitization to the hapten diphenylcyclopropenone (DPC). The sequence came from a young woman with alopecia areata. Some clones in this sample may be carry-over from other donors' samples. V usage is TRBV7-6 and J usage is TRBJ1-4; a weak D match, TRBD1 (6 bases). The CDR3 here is CASSFTGPATNEKLFF. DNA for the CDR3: TGTGCCAGCAGCTTCACAGGGCCCGCGACTAATGAAAAACTGTTTTTT.